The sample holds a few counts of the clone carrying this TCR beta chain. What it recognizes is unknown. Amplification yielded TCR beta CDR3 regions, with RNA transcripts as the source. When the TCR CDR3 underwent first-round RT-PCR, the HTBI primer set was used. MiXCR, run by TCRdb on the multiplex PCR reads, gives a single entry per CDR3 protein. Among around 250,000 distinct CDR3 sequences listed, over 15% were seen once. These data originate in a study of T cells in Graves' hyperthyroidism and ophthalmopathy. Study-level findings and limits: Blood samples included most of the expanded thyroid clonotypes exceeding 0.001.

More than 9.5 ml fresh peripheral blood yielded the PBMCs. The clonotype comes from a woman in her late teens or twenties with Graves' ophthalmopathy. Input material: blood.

Written as DNA, the CDR3 is TGTGCCAGCAGCTTATCGACTAGCGGGGGTGGGGAGACCCAGTACTTC. Translated: CASSLSTSGGGETQYF. The rearrangement links TRBV11-2 to TRBJ2-5; 12 nucleotides line up with TRBD2. The CDR3 sequence is 16 residues long. In germline, CDR1 is SGHAT, CDR2 FQNNGV. With V trimmed by 2 bases and J by 5 bases, 6 bases remained unmatched.